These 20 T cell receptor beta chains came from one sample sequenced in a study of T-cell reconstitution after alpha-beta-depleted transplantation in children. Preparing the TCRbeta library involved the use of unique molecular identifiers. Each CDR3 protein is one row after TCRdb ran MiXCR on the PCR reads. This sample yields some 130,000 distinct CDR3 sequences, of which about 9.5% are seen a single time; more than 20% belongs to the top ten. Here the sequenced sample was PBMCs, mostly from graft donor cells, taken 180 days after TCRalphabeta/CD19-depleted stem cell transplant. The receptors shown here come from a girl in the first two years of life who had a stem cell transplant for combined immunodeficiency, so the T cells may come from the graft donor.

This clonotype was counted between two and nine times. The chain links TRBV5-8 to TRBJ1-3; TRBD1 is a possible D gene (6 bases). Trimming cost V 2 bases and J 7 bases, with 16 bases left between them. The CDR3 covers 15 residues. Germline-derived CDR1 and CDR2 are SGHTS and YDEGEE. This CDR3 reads CASSFPTGSGNTIYF. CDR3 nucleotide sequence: TGTGCCAGCAGCTTTCCGACAGGATCCGGCAACACCATATATTTT.

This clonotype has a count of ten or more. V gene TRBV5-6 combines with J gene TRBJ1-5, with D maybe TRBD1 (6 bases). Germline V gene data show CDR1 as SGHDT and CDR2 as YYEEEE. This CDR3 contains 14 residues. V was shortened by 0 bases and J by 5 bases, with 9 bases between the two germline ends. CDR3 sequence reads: CASSLGGGYQPQHF. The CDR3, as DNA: TGTGCCAGCAGCTTGGGGGGGGGCTATCAGCCCCAGCATTTT.

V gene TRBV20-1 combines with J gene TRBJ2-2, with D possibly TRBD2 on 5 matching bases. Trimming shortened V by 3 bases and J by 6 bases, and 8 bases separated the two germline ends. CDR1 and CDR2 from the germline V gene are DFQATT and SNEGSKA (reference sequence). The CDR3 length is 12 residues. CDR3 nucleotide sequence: TGCAGTGCTAGCGGGATAGCCGGGGAGCTGTTTTTT. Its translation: CSASGIAGELFF.

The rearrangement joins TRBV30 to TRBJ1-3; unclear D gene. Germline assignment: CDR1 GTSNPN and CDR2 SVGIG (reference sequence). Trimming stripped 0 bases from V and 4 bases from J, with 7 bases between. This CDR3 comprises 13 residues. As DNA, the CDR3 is TGTGCCTGGAGTGTAGTCGTAGGAAACACCATATATTTT. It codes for CAWSVVVGNTIYF. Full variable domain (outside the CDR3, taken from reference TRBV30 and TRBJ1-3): SQTIHQWPATLVQPVGSPLSLECTVEGTSNPNLYWYRQAAGRGLQLLFYSVGIGQISSEVPQNLSASRPQDRQFILSSKKLLLSDSGFYLCAWSVVVGNTIYFGEGSWLTVV.

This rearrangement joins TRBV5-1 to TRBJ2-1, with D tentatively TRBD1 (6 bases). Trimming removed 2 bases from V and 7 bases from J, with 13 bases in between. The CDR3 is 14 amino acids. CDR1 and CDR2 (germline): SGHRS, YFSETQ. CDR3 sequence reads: CASSFGGLWNEQFF. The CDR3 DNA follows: TGCGCCAGCAGCTTTGGGGGCCTTTGGAATGAGCAGTTCTTC.

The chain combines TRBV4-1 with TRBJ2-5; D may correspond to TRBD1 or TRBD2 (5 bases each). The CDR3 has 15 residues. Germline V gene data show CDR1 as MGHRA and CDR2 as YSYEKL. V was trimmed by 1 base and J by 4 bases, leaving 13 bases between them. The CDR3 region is CASSQVDPGRETQYF. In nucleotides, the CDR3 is TGCGCCAGCAGCCAAGTCGACCCAGGGAGAGAGACCCAGTACTTC.

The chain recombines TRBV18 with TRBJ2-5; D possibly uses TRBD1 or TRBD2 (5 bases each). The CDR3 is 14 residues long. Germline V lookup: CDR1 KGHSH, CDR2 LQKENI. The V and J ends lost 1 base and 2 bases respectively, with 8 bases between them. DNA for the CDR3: TGTGCCAGCTCACCACAGGGACCACAAGAGACCCAGTACTTC. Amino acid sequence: CASSPQGPQETQYF.

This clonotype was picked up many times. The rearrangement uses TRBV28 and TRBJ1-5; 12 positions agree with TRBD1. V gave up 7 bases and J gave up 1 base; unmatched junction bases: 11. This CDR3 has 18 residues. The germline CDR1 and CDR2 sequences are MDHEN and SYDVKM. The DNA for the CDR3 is TGTGCCAGCAAGTTAGGGACAGGGGGCGGAAGGAGCAATCAGCCCCAGCATTTT. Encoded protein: CASKLGTGGGRSNQPQHF.

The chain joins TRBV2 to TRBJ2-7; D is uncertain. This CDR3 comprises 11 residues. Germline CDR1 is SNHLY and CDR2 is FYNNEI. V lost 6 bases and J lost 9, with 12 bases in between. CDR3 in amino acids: CASSPGMWQYF. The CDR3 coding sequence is TGTGCCAGCAGCCCTGGGATGTGGCAGTACTTC.

CDR3 in amino acids: CASSKWRAWYEQYF. In nucleotides, the CDR3 is TGTGCCAGTAGTAAATGGAGGGCCTGGTACGAGCAGTACTTC. This chain uses TRBV19 with TRBJ2-7; D perhaps matches TRBD2 (6 bases). Trimming took 4 bases from V and 4 from J, leaving 14 bases between them. Germline values: CDR1 LNHDA, CDR2 SQIVND (reference sequence). The CDR3 has 14 residues. Full variable domain (missing parts from reference TRBV19 and TRBJ2-7): DGGITQSPKYLFRKEGQNVTLSCEQNLNHDAMYWYRQDPGQGLRLIYYSQIVNDFQKGDIAEGYSVSREKKESFPLTVTSAQKNPTAFYLCASSKWRAWYEQYFGPGTRLTVT.

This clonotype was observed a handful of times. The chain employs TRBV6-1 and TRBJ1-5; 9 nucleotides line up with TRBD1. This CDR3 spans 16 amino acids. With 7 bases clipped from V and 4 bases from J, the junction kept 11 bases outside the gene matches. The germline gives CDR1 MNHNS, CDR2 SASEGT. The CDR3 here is CASNNRDRAENQPQHF. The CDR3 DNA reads TGTGCCAGCAACAACCGGGACAGGGCGGAAAATCAGCCCCAGCATTTT.

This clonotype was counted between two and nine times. The CDR3 is CSVSHRVKNTEAFF. The CDR3 DNA reads TGCAGCGTTTCTCACAGGGTGAAGAACACTGAAGCTTTCTTT. V usage is TRBV29-1 and J usage is TRBJ1-1; D may be TRBD1 (6 bases). In germline, CDR1 is SQVTM, CDR2 ANQGSEA. CDR3 length equals 14 residues. With 5 bases removed from V and 1 base from J, the gap between germline ends came to 14 bases.

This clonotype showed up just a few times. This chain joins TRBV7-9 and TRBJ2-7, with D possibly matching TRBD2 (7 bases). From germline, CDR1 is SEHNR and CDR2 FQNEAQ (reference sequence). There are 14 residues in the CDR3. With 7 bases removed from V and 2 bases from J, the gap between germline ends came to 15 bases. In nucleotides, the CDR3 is TGTGCCAGCATGCGTCGGGGGGCACCCTACGAGCAGTACTTC. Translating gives CASMRRGAPYEQYF.

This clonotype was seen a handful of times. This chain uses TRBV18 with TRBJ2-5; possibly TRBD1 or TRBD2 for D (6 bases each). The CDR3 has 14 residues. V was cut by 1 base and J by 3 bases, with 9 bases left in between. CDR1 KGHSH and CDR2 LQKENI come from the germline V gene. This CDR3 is CASSPLRGEETQYF. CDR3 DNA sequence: TGTGCCAGCTCACCACTTAGGGGGGAAGAGACCCAGTACTTC. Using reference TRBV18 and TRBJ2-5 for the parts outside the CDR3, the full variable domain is NAGVMQNPRHLVRRRGQEARLRCSPMKGHSHVYWYRQLPEEGLKFMVYLQKENIIDESGMPKERFSAEFPKEGPSILRIQQVVRGDSAAYFCASSPLRGEETQYFGPGTRLLVL.

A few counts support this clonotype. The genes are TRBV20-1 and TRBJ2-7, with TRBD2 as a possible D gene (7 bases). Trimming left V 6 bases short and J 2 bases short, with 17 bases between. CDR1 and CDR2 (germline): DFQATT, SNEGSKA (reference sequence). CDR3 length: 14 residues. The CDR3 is CSAWGASGAYEQYF. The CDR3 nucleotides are TGCAGTGCCTGGGGGGCTAGCGGAGCCTACGAGCAGTACTTC.

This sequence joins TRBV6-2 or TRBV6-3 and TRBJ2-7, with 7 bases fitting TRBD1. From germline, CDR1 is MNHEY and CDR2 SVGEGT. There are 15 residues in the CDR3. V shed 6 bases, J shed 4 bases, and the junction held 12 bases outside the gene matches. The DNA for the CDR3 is TGTGCCAGCAGCCCCGGGACAGCCCAGGTTTACGAGCAGTACTTC. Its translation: CASSPGTAQVYEQYF.

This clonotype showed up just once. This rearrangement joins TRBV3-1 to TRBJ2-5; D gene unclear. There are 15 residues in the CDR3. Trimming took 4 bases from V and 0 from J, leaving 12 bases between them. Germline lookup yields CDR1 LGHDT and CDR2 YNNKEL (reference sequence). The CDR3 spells CASSRGVLNQETQYF. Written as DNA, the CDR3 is TGTGCCAGCAGCCGAGGCGTTCTCAACCAAGAGACCCAGTACTTC.

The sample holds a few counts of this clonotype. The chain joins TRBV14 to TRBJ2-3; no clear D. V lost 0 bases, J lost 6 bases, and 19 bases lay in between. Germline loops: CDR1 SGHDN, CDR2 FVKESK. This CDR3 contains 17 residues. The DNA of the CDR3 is TGTGCCAGCAGCCAAGATGGAGCCGAGTTCGCTGGCGATACGCAGTATTTT. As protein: CASSQDGAEFAGDTQYF.

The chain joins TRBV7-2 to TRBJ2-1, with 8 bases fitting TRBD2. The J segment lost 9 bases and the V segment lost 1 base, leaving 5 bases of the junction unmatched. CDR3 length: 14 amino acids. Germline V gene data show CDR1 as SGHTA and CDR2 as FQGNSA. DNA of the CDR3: TGTGCCAGCAGCTTAGTCCGGGGGGGCGGTGAGCAGTTCTTC. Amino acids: CASSLVRGGGEQFF.

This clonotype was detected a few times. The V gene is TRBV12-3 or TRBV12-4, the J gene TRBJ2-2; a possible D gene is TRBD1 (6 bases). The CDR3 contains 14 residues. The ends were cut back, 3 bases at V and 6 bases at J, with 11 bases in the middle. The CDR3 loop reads CASSFWAGAGELFF. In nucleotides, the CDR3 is TGTGCCAGCAGTTTTTGGGCAGGGGCCGGGGAGCTGTTTTTT.